This T cell receptor beta chain was profiled in a study of T cell responses to AZD1222 COVID-19 vaccine. Study at large: Second-dose intervals near 4 or 12 weeks were combined.

The CDR3 totals 16 residues. CDR1 and CDR2 from the germline V gene are SGHAT and FQNNGV. Trimming pared 4 bases from V and 7 bases from J, leaving 20 bases between. The table came from immunoSEQ multiplex PCR; TCRdb's copy has only in-frame clones and leaves some out. Altogether approximately 100,000 clones are present, around 84% being singletons, with the ten largest covering 1.4%. Notes on this clone: As yet, its antigen is unknown.

General study points: White British donors predominated, females outnumbered males, and clonal diversity was possibly underestimated. Only after the peak T cell response were repertoires sampled. Seropositive status at baseline applied to only a handful of AZD1222 recipients.

V is TRBV11-2 and J is TRBJ2-1; a weak D match, TRBD2 (5 bases). The receptor comes from an adult in good health. The source was peripheral blood, collected on day 0 of AZD1222 vaccination. CDR3 residues: CASSWVGRGIRNEQFF. The CDR3 bases are TGTGCCAGCAGCTGGGTGGGTCGGGGAATTCGAAATGAGCAGTTCTTC.